One and the same sample provided the 27 T cell receptor beta chains below, sequenced in a study of blood T cell repertoires in COVID-19. Using immunoSEQ multiplex PCR, the repertoire was profiled, and TCRdb retains in-frame clones only, with some absent. The sample has some 200,000 clones, 81% seen once. The specimen sequenced was PBMCs or T cells enriched from blood (not recorded which). The receptor set was obtained from a woman aged 45 to 65 with acute COVID-19.

V and J are TRBV20-1 and TRBJ2-7, with a weak D call TRBD2 (6 bases). V lost 5 bases, J lost 4 bases, and 6 bases lay in between. CDR3 length: 10 residues. Germline assignment: CDR1 DFQATT and CDR2 SNEGSKA (reference sequence). The CDR3: CSAGGYEQYF. In DNA, the CDR3 is TGCAGTGCTGGGGGGTACGAGCAGTACTTC.

The rearrangement joins TRBV19 to TRBJ2-7, with 9 nucleotides matching TRBD1. The V gene's germline CDR1 is LNHDA and CDR2 SQIVND (reference sequence). V lost 4 bases to trimming and J lost 6 bases; unmatched junction nucleotides: 10. This CDR3 comprises 15 residues. Here the CDR3 DNA reads TGTGCCAGTAGTACTCTGGGGACAGGGACACTCGAGCAGTACTTC. Translated, it gives CASSTLGTGTLEQYF.

The chain joins TRBV7-8 to TRBJ2-3; 10 positions match TRBD2. The CDR3 consists of 17 residues. Trimming removed 5 bases from V and 2 bases from J; junction bases left unmatched: 10. Germline CDR1 SGHVS, CDR2 FQNEAQ. CDR3 DNA: TGTGCCAGCAGCCCGGAAGTACTAGCGGGATTCACAGATACGCAGTATTTT. Encoded protein: CASSPEVLAGFTDTQYF.

This clone appeared a single time. The CDR3 DNA reads as TGTGCCACCAGCAGACCCCAGATACGGGACAGGAATGGTGGCTACAATGAGCAGTTCTTC. This translates into CATSRPQIRDRNGGYNEQFF. The chain combines TRBV15 with TRBJ2-1; TRBD1 matches 8 bases. V was pared by 2 bases and J by 3 bases, with 18 bases of the junction left unmatched. Germline values: CDR1 LNHNV, CDR2 YYDKDF (reference sequence). The CDR3 is 20 residues long.

This chain links TRBV28 with TRBJ2-5; 8 positions match TRBD1. The junction had 3 bases not matched to a gene; V was cut back by 4 bases and J by 2 bases. The CDR3 is 14 amino acids. Germline V gene sequence: CDR1 MDHEN, CDR2 SYDVKM. The CDR3 nucleotides are TGTGCCAGCAGTTCAGGGGGCCGACAAGAGACCCAGTACTTC. Its translation: CASSSGGRQETQYF.

J is TRBJ1-2 and V is TRBV19; 7 bases align to TRBD1. J gave up 7 bases and V 3 bases, and 8 bases lay outside the gene matches. Germline V gene lookup returns CDR1 LNHDA and CDR2 SQIVND (reference sequence). The CDR3 extends over 14 amino acids. The CDR3 sequence is CASSMLDRAGGYTF. The DNA of the CDR3 is TGTGCCAGTAGTATGCTCGACAGGGCCGGTGGCTACACCTTC.

The V call is TRBV10-3, the J call TRBJ2-1; D unclear. The CDR3 is 15 residues long. From germline, CDR1 is ENHRY and CDR2 SYGVKD. The V and J ends lost 2 bases and 7 bases respectively, with 15 bases between them. The CDR3 coding sequence is TGTGCCATCAGTGAGACCGGTTCGTCCCGAAATGAGCAGTTCTTC. It codes for CAISETGSSRNEQFF.

The rearrangement uses TRBV9 and TRBJ2-3, with D perhaps TRBD1 (6 bases). The V and J ends lost 6 bases and 2 bases respectively, with 10 bases between them. This CDR3 spans 13 amino acids. Germline V gene sequence: CDR1 SGDLS, CDR2 YYNGEE. The CDR3 protein is CASNGQITDTQYF. CDR3 DNA sequence: TGTGCCAGCAATGGACAGATCACAGATACGCAGTATTTT.

The rearrangement joins TRBV2 to TRBJ1-1; D gene unclear. This CDR3 comprises 13 residues. V shed 6 bases and J shed 1 base, with 9 bases lying between them. Germline assignment: CDR1 SNHLY and CDR2 FYNNEI. CDR3 region: CASRARGNTEAFF. The CDR3 DNA reads as TGTGCCAGCAGGGCCCGGGGGAACACTGAAGCTTTCTTT.

The chain couples TRBV11-2 to TRBJ2-7; D gene ambiguous. The V end lost 6 bases, the J end lost 1 base, and 16 bases lay between the germline ends. The CDR3 loop spans 15 amino acids. From germline, CDR1 is SGHAT and CDR2 FQNNGV. The CDR3 loop reads CASSYAASGSYEQYF. DNA for the CDR3: TGTGCCAGCAGTTACGCTGCTTCCGGGTCCTACGAGCAGTACTTC.

The V and J genes are TRBV5-4 and TRBJ2-5, with 15 bases identical to TRBD2. There are 16 residues in the CDR3. V trimming: 4 bases; J trimming: 2 bases; junction bases outside the gene matches: 3. Germline loops: CDR1 SGHNT, CDR2 YYREEE (reference sequence). The CDR3, as DNA: TGTGCCAGCAGCCGCGGACTAGCGGGAGGGCAAGAGACCCAGTACTTC. Translated, it gives CASSRGLAGGQETQYF.

V is TRBV28 and J is TRBJ2-7; D is perhaps TRBD1 (5 bases). CDR3 length equals 14 residues. CDR1 is MDHEN and CDR2 is SYDVKM in the germline V gene. Trimming pared 1 base from V and 2 bases from J, leaving 9 bases between. CDR3 region: CASSLSAGTYEQYF. The CDR3 DNA reads as TGTGCCAGCAGTTTATCGGCAGGGACCTACGAGCAGTACTTC.

The DNA of the CDR3 is TGTGCCAGCAGTTCATTACAGGCCCCCTATTCTGGAAACACCATATATTTT. Translated, it gives CASSSLQAPYSGNTIYF. V gene TRBV28 combines with J gene TRBJ1-3, with TRBD1 as a possible D gene (5 bases). The CDR3 spans 17 residues. Trimming took off 4 bases at V and 1 base at J, with 17 bases between the two ends. Germline V gene lookup returns CDR1 MDHEN and CDR2 SYDVKM. Together with reference TRBV28 and TRBJ1-3, the CDR3 gives the full variable domain: DVKVTQSSRYLVKRTGEKVFLECVQDMDHENMFWYRQDPGLGLRLIYFSYDVKMKEKGDIPEGYSVSREKKERFSLILESASTNQTSMYLCASSSLQAPYSGNTIYFGEGSWLTVV.

CDR3 protein: CASSKNRGSRETQYF. Written as DNA, the CDR3 is TGCGCCAGTTCTAAAAACAGGGGTAGCAGAGAGACCCAGTACTTC. This chain joins TRBV5-1 and TRBJ2-5; 7 bases are a match to TRBD1. J was trimmed by 4 bases and V by 8 bases; bases with no gene match: 14. Germline V gives CDR1 SGHRS, CDR2 YFSETQ. This CDR3 region has 15 residues.

The CDR3 DNA is TGCAGCGTTGGCGGCCGGGACTATGTTTCAGATACGCAGTATTTT. This encodes CSVGGRDYVSDTQYF. This rearrangement joins TRBV29-1 to TRBJ2-3; 7 bases fit TRBD2. The V gene's germline CDR1 is SQVTM and CDR2 ANQGSEA. The J segment lost 4 bases and the V segment lost 4 bases, leaving 11 bases of the junction unmatched. CDR3 length equals 15 residues.

This clone was observed a single time. The rearrangement links TRBV2 to TRBJ2-2, with unresolved D. The germline V and J ends were trimmed by 5 bases and 0 bases, with 7 bases remaining between them. Germline lookup yields CDR1 SNHLY and CDR2 FYNNEI. The CDR3 is 14 amino acids. CDR3 in DNA: TGTGCCAGCAGTCCTCGTACGAACACCGGGGAGCTGTTTTTT. Translated, it gives CASSPRTNTGELFF.

The chain has TRBV6-5 and TRBJ1-1; D is unresolved. The CDR3 length is 14 residues. Per the germline V gene, CDR1 is MNHEY and CDR2 is SVGAGI. V was trimmed by 0 bases and J by 1 base, leaving 6 bases between them. CDR3 in amino acids: CASSYSERNTEAFF. CDR3 DNA: TGTGCCAGCAGTTACTCGGAGCGGAACACTGAAGCTTTCTTT.

The chain joins TRBV19 to TRBJ2-1, with 7 bases fitting TRBD2. Germline values: CDR1 LNHDA, CDR2 SQIVND (reference sequence). CDR3 length: 15 residues. V shed 1 base and J 8 bases; nucleotides not matched to a gene: 8. Here the CDR3 reads CASSIAGTTGYEQFF. The CDR3, as DNA: TGTGCCAGTAGTATAGCCGGGACTACAGGCTATGAGCAGTTCTTC.

The J gene is TRBJ2-3, the V gene TRBV5-1, with a weak D call TRBD2 (6 bases). Germline V gene lookup returns CDR1 SGHRS and CDR2 YFSETQ. Deletions cut 4 bases from V and 5 bases from J, with 17 bases between. The CDR3 covers 15 residues. CDR3 sequence reads: CASSRTGGVIDTQYF. The CDR3 region has the DNA TGCGCCAGCAGCAGAACCGGGGGAGTCATAGATACGCAGTATTTT.

The rearrangement uses TRBV28 and TRBJ1-1, with TRBD1 matching 7 bases. The V and J ends lost 6 bases and 5 bases, in that order; junction bases with no gene match: 12. Germline V gene data show CDR1 as MDHEN and CDR2 as SYDVKM. The CDR3 has 15 amino acids. In DNA, the CDR3 is TGTGCCAGCAGCCCCCCCAGGGGGACGGGGACTGAAGCTTTCTTT. Amino acid sequence: CASSPPRGTGTEAFF.

The chain is built from TRBV6-5 and TRBJ2-4; TRBD2 matches at 10 bases. Germline CDR1 MNHEY, CDR2 SVGAGI. V dropped 5 bases and J dropped 10; count of bases not matched to a gene: 5. The CDR3 consists of 13 residues. CDR3 DNA: TGTGCCAGCAGTCTAGCGGGAGAGTCTATTCAGTACTTC. It translates to CASSLAGESIQYF.

The chain uses TRBV19 and TRBJ1-4; weak D call: TRBD1 (6 bases). CDR1 is LNHDA and CDR2 is SQIVND in the germline V gene (reference sequence). The CDR3 contains 14 residues. Trimming stripped 6 bases from V and 2 bases from J, with 10 bases between. The CDR3 DNA follows: TGTGCCAGTAGCCTAGGGGGTACTAATGAAAAACTGTTTTTT. Its translation: CASSLGGTNEKLFF.

This clone was recorded a few times. The V and J genes are TRBV6-4 and TRBJ2-3; D remains ambiguous. CDR3 length: 15 amino acids. V was trimmed by 0 bases and J by 2 bases, leaving 9 bases between them. Germline CDR1 and CDR2: MRHNA and SNTAGT. CDR3 DNA sequence: TGTGCCAGCAGTGACTCGGGCTTAAACACAGATACGCAGTATTTT. Translation gives CASSDSGLNTDTQYF.

The chain employs TRBV5-5 and TRBJ2-2; no firm D call. This CDR3 contains 15 residues. Looked up from germline, CDR1 is SGHKS and CDR2 is YYEKEE (reference sequence). V gave up 0 bases and J gave up 5 bases, with 11 bases separating them. This chain's CDR3 is CASSLVQASTGELFF. DNA of the CDR3: TGTGCCAGCAGCTTGGTTCAGGCGAGTACCGGGGAGCTGTTTTTT.

This clone was seen more than once but under ten times. This sequence joins TRBV30 and TRBJ1-5; 9 bases fit TRBD1. Germline CDR1 GTSNPN, CDR2 SVGIG (reference sequence). J lost 7 bases, V lost 3 bases, and 10 bases had no gene match. This CDR3 contains 15 residues. CDR3 DNA sequence: TGTGCCTGGAGAGCCAAAGGGACAGGGTTCCAGCCCCAGCATTTT. It translates to CAWRAKGTGFQPQHF.

This chain links TRBV18 with TRBJ2-1; no clear D gene. The V gene's germline CDR1 is KGHSH and CDR2 LQKENI. With 3 bases removed from V and 7 bases from J, the gap between germline ends came to 16 bases. The CDR3 runs to 15 residues. CDR3 in DNA: TGTGCCAGCTCACCTGTATCCCTAGAACATAATGAGCAGTTCTTC. Translating gives CASSPVSLEHNEQFF. The full variable domain, rest sourced from reference TRBV18 and TRBJ2-1, is NAGVMQNPRHLVRRRGQEARLRCSPMKGHSHVYWYRQLPEEGLKFMVYLQKENIIDESGMPKERFSAEFPKEGPSILRIQQVVRGDSAAYFCASSPVSLEHNEQFFGPGTRLTVL.

The rearrangement links TRBV5-1 to TRBJ2-3, with 9 bases fitting TRBD2. The V and J ends lost 6 bases and 1 base, in that order; junction bases with no gene match: 6. The CDR3 length is 15 residues. CDR1 is SGHRS, CDR2 YFSETQ, per germline. CDR3 nucleotides: TGCGCCAGCACCCTTAGCGGGAGTGGCACAGATACGCAGTATTTT. It encodes CASTLSGSGTDTQYF. The variable domain in full, with the rest retrieved from reference TRBV5-1 and TRBJ2-3, is KAGVTQTPRYLIKTRGQQVTLSCSPISGHRSVSWYQQTPGQGLQFLFEYFSETQRNKGNFPGRFSGRQFSNSRSEMNVSTLELGDSALYLCASTLSGSGTDTQYFGPGTRLTVL.